This T cell receptor (beta chain) emerged from a study of T cells expressing NK-cell markers. TCRdb reanalyzed the 5' RACE reads, giving one entry per CDR3 protein sequence and no DNA. Its listing shows hundreds of thousands of distinct CDR3 sequences. The CDR3 runs 13 residues. Germline lookup yields CDR1 SGDLS and CDR2 YYNGEE. The chain links TRBV9 to TRBJ1-1. Sequencing was done on a sample of blood T cells: a sorted CD56 or NKG2C T cell subset, CD4+ or CD8+ T cells, or bulk PBMC T cells (not recorded which). The sequence derives from a man younger than 35 in good health. The CDR3 reads CASSRDLEAEAFF. The complete variable domain, with remaining parts taken from reference TRBV9 and TRBJ1-1, reads DSGVTQTPKHLITATGQRVTLRCSPRSGDLSVYWYQQSLDQGLQFLIQYYNGEERAKGNILERFSAQQFPDLHSELNLSSLELGDSALYFCASSRDLEAEAFFGQGTRLTVV.